This T cell receptor (beta chain) was found in a study of regulatory T cells in long-lasting Graves disease. Study-wide results and caveats: Comparison showed that persistent patients shared more public clonotypes (fewer than 3,000) than new patients (about 970).

iRepertoire HTBI primers and Arm-PCR of CDR3 regions built TCR beta libraries. TCRdb re-called the multiplex PCR reads through MiXCR, storing one row per CDR3 protein. The sample has around 460,000 distinct CDR3 sequences, roughly 23% seen once. Germline loops: CDR1 MDHEN, CDR2 SYDVKM. Trimming took 6 bases from V and 5 from J, leaving 20 bases between them. This CDR3 spans 16 amino acids. For this clonotype: Its antigen remains unidentified.

Indicated time point: persistent/refractory GD, antithyroid drugs over 5 years with positive TRAb. Scientists built the TCR library using RNA that was extracted from PBMCs. A volume of about 9 milliliters of peripheral blood was collected in EDTA tubes. J is TRBJ2-1 and V is TRBV28; perhaps TRBD1 as D (5 bases). The starting material was peripheral blood mononuclear cells (PBMCs), obtained when the disease was refractory, from a patient treated with antithyroid drugs. The sequence came from a female donor with Graves disease. The CDR3 DNA follows: TGTGCCAGCAGCTCTCTAGGCGGCAGGGCCAACAATGAGCAGTTCTTC. This encodes CASSSLGGRANNEQFF.